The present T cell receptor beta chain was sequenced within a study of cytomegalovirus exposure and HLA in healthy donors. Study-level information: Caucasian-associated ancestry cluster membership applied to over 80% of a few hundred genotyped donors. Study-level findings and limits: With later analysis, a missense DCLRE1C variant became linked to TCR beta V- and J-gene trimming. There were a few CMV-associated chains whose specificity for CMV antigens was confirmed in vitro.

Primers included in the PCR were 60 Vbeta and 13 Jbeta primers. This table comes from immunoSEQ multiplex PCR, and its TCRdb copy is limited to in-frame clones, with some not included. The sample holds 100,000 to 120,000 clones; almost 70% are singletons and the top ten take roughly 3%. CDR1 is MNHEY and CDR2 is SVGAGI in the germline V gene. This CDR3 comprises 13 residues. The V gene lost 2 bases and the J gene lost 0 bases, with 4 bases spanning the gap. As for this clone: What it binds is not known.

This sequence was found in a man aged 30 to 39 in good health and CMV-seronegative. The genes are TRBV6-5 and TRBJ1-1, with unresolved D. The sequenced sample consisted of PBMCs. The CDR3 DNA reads TGTGCCAGCAGTTACCAGATGAACACTGAAGCTTTCTTT. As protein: CASSYQMNTEAFF.